A selection of T cell receptor beta chains follows, all from one sample in a study of T cell responses to AZD1222 COVID-19 vaccine. Generated by immunoSEQ multiplex PCR, the TCRdb table keeps only in-frame clones and is missing some. The profile shows approximately 130,000 clones, 89% of them singletons. The sequencing here drew on peripheral blood, taken 28 days after the second AZD1222 dose. Every receptor here comes from an adult who received the AZD1222 COVID-19 vaccine. The CDR3 runs from the conserved cysteine through the conserved F or W. D genes are given only for firm matches. Clone size is given for some rows only: seen once, a few or many times, or a class if the clone is expanded.

V gene: TRBV19
J gene: TRBJ1-5
clone size: -
D gene: TRBD1
CDR3 protein: CASSLLGQEEHF
CDR3 DNA: TGTGCCAGTAGTCTCTTGGGACAGGAAGAGCATTTT

V gene: TRBV7-9
J gene: TRBJ1-1
clone size: -
D gene: -
CDR3 protein: CASAQGQNTEAFF
CDR3 DNA: TGTGCCAGCGCACAGGGACAGAACACTGAAGCTTTCTTT

V gene: TRBV9
J gene: TRBJ1-1
clone size: -
D gene: -
CDR3 protein: CASSLTPNTEAFF
CDR3 DNA: TGTGCCAGCAGCCTTACACCGAACACTGAAGCTTTCTTT

V gene: TRBV7-2
J gene: TRBJ1-2
clone size: -
D gene: TRBD1
CDR3 protein: CASSPTGGSGYTF
CDR3 DNA: TGTGCCAGCAGCCCTACAGGGGGTAGTGGCTACACCTTC

V gene: TRBV5-1
J gene: TRBJ1-2
clone size: -
D gene: -
CDR3 protein: CASSSEGGGYTF
CDR3 DNA: TGCGCCAGCAGCTCCGAGGGAGGCGGCTACACCTTC

V gene: TRBV2
J gene: TRBJ1-4
clone size: -
D gene: TRBD1
CDR3 protein: CASSEQGAGGEKLFF
CDR3 DNA: TGTGCCAGCAGCGAACAGGGGGCGGGAGGTGAAAAACTGTTTTTT

V gene: TRBV2
J gene: TRBJ2-1
clone size: once
D gene: TRBD1
CDR3 protein: CASMEGQGATKSYNEQFF
CDR3 DNA: TGTGCCAGCATGGAGGGGCAGGGGGCAACTAAATCCTACAATGAGCAGTTCTTC

V gene: TRBV5-4
J gene: TRBJ1-4
clone size: once
D gene: -
CDR3 protein: CASSLGGGDNEKLFF
CDR3 DNA: TGTGCCAGCAGCTTGGGTGGGGGCGATAATGAAAAACTGTTTTTT

V gene: TRBV7-2
J gene: TRBJ1-1
clone size: -
D gene: -
CDR3 protein: CANTAGAGATEAFF
CDR3 DNA: TGTGCCAATACTGCAGGGGCTGGGGCCACTGAAGCTTTCTTT

V gene: TRBV9
J gene: TRBJ1-5
clone size: -
D gene: -
CDR3 protein: CASSTGNNQPQHF
CDR3 DNA: TGTGCCAGCAGCACAGGGAACAATCAGCCCCAGCATTTT

V gene: TRBV3-1/TRBV3-2
J gene: TRBJ2-5
clone size: -
D gene: -
CDR3 protein: CASTRGLGETQYF
CDR3 DNA: TGTGCCAGTACTCGGGGGTTGGGGGAGACCCAGTACTTC

V gene: TRBV5-4
J gene: TRBJ2-7
clone size: -
D gene: TRBD1
CDR3 protein: CASSLAPGDRDTYEQYF
CDR3 DNA: TGTGCCAGCAGCTTGGCCCCAGGGGACAGAGATACCTACGAGCAGTACTTC

V gene: TRBV7-8
J gene: TRBJ1-4
clone size: few
D gene: TRBD1
CDR3 protein: CASSWGQGGGKLFF
CDR3 DNA: TGTGCCAGCAGCTGGGGACAGGGAGGGGGAAAACTGTTTTTT

V gene: TRBV10-1
J gene: TRBJ1-5
clone size: -
D gene: -
CDR3 protein: CASSEHGNQPQHF
CDR3 DNA: TGCGCCAGCAGTGAGCATGGGAATCAGCCCCAGCATTTT

V gene: TRBV27
J gene: TRBJ1-2
clone size: -
D gene: -
CDR3 protein: CASSTLRGGVYGYTF
CDR3 DNA: TGTGCCAGCAGTACCTTACGCGGGGGAGTCTATGGCTACACCTTC